Listed below are T cell receptor beta chains from one sample, sequenced in a study of STAT5B mutations in CD4+ large granular lymphocyte leukemia. Sequenced by immunoSEQ multiplex PCR; TCRdb stores in-frame clones only, minus some. The sample comprises roughly 41,000 clones, around 72% of which are singletons, and around 0.5% rests with the top ten. Sequencing was done on a sample of CD4+ T cells from blood buffy coats. The receptors come from a human donor in good health. CDR3s include the opening cysteine and the closing phenylalanine or tryptophan. A D gene is named only where the DNA matches it firmly. Rows give clone size only sometimes, using once, few, many, or a class for an expanded clone.

J gene	V gene	clone size	D gene	CDR3 protein	CDR3 DNA
TRBJ2-3	TRBV11-3	.	TRBD2	CASSPGLASTDTQYF	TGTGCCAGCAGCCCCGGACTAGCCAGCACAGATACGCAGTATTTT
TRBJ2-5	TRBV7-3	few	.	CASSTGTTQETQYF	TGTGCCAGCAGCACCGGGACCACCCAAGAGACCCAGTACTTC
TRBJ1-3	TRBV6-1	.	.	CASSAQPGTPYSGNTIYF	TGTGCCAGCAGTGCCCAACCCGGGACACCTTACTCTGGAAACACCATATATTTT
TRBJ1-2	TRBV28	.	.	CASSATSSRYGYTF	TGTGCCAGCAGTGCGACGTCCAGCCGCTATGGCTACACCTTC
TRBJ2-5	TRBV11-3	.	TRBD2	CASSLGLAGQETQYF	TGTGCCAGCAGCTTAGGACTAGCAGGCCAAGAGACCCAGTACTTC
TRBJ2-7	TRBV10-3	.	TRBD1	CATTGQGDDEQYF	TGTGCCACAACGGGACAGGGGGACGACGAGCAGTACTTC
TRBJ2-3	TRBV7-6	.	TRBD1	CASSWGQPPDTQYF	TGTGCCAGCAGCTGGGGACAGCCCCCAGATACGCAGTATTTT
TRBJ1-6	TRBV27	.	TRBD1	CASRPGQGFNSPLHF	TGTGCCAGCAGACCGGGACAGGGGTTTAATTCACCCCTCCACTTT
TRBJ2-1	TRBV18	.	.	CASSPGTGSYNEQFF	TGTGCCAGCTCACCAGGGACGGGCTCCTACAATGAGCAGTTCTTC
TRBJ1-4	TRBV18	few	.	CASSLNQPTNEKLFF	TGTGCCAGCTCACTAAACCAGCCAACTAATGAAAAACTGTTTTTT
TRBJ1-5	TRBV10-3	once	.	CAISDGQWDPQHF	TGTGCCATCAGTGATGGACAGTGGGATCCCCAGCATTTT
TRBJ2-2	TRBV30	once	TRBD2	CAWSVLAGVVGELFF	TGTGCCTGGAGTGTACTAGCGGGAGTTGTCGGGGAGCTGTTTTTT
TRBJ2-5	TRBV15	.	.	CATSRDRASVETQYF	TGTGCCACCAGCAGAGATCGGGCTAGCGTAGAGACCCAGTACTTC
TRBJ2-1	TRBV19	few	TRBD2	CASNLAGASREEQFF	TGTGCCAGTAACCTAGCGGGGGCCAGCAGGGAGGAGCAGTTCTTC
TRBJ2-1	TRBV6-1	.	TRBD1	CASPGQSDNEQFF	TGTGCCAGCCCGGGACAGTCGGACAATGAGCAGTTCTTC
TRBJ2-1	TRBV5-1	.	TRBD2	CASSPGVSGDYNEQFF	TGCGCCAGCAGCCCTGGAGTGAGCGGGGATTACAATGAGCAGTTCTTC
TRBJ2-7	TRBV5-1	.	.	CASRVSSGPYEQYF	TGCGCCAGCAGGGTTTCGTCTGGACCCTACGAGCAGTACTTC
TRBJ1-5	TRBV7-2	few	TRBD1	CASSFLGGSGHQPQHF	TGTGCCAGCAGCTTTTTAGGGGGCTCCGGCCATCAGCCCCAGCATTTT
TRBJ2-1	TRBV29-1	.	TRBD2	CSVVVLAGVGNEQFF	TGCAGCGTTGTTGTACTAGCGGGAGTAGGGAATGAGCAGTTCTTC
TRBJ1-2	TRBV7-2	.	.	CASSLDGYGYTF	TGTGCCAGCAGCTTAGACGGCTATGGCTACACCTTC
TRBJ1-5	TRBV19	.	.	CASSKSLSVNQPQHF	TGTGCCAGTAGTAAGTCGCTCTCGGTCAATCAGCCCCAGCATTTT
TRBJ2-6	TRBV19	.	.	CASSSRSRSGANVLTF	TGTGCCAGTAGTTCCCGGTCTCGCTCTGGGGCCAACGTCCTGACTTTC
TRBJ2-2	TRBV6-1	.	.	CASRGANTGELFF	TGTGCCAGCAGAGGGGCGAACACCGGGGAGCTGTTTTTT
TRBJ1-6	TRBV7-9	once	.	CASSLTGILYNSPLHF	TGTGCCAGCAGTCTTACAGGGATCCTATATAATTCACCCCTCCACTTT
TRBJ1-4	TRBV7-8	.	TRBD1	CASSEDRDATNEKLFF	TGTGCCAGCAGCGAGGACAGGGATGCAACTAATGAAAAACTGTTTTTT
TRBJ2-7	TRBV19	.	.	CASSKGELLEQYF	TGTGCCAGTAGTAAGGGTGAGCTACTCGAGCAGTACTTC
TRBJ1-2	TRBV11-1	.	.	CASSLRANYGYTF	TGTGCCAGCAGCTTAAGAGCTAACTATGGCTACACCTTC
TRBJ2-7	TRBV7-9	once	.	CASQKGLTYEQYF	TGTGCCAGCCAAAAGGGGTTAACCTACGAGCAGTACTTC
TRBJ1-2	TRBV18	.	TRBD1	CASSPDRGLGYTF	TGTGCCAGCTCCCCGGACAGGGGGCTTGGCTACACCTTC
TRBJ1-4	TRBV10-3	.	.	CAISGPNEKLFF	TGTGCCATCAGTGGACCTAATGAAAAACTGTTTTTT
TRBJ1-5	TRBV28	.	.	CASSPGGSSQHF	TGTGCCAGCAGTCCAGGCGGTTCGTCCCAGCATTTT
TRBJ2-7	TRBV18	.	.	CASSLAGALGNEQYF	TGTGCCAGCTCACTCGCGGGGGCGCTTGGGAACGAGCAGTACTTC
TRBJ1-6	TRBV2	.	.	CASSPRGSPLHF	TGTGCCAGCAGCCCACGAGGTTCACCCCTCCACTTT
TRBJ2-5	TRBV7-2	.	TRBD1	CASSSQGLIEETQYF	TGTGCCAGCAGCTCACAGGGGCTCATAGAAGAGACCCAGTACTTC
TRBJ2-1	TRBV7-8	.	.	CASSLARGWNEQFF	TGTGCCAGCAGCTTAGCCCGGGGGTGGAATGAGCAGTTCTTC
TRBJ1-6	TRBV6-5	few	.	CASSYEEGRYNSPLHF	TGTGCCAGCAGTTACGAGGAGGGTAGGTATAATTCACCCCTCCACTTT